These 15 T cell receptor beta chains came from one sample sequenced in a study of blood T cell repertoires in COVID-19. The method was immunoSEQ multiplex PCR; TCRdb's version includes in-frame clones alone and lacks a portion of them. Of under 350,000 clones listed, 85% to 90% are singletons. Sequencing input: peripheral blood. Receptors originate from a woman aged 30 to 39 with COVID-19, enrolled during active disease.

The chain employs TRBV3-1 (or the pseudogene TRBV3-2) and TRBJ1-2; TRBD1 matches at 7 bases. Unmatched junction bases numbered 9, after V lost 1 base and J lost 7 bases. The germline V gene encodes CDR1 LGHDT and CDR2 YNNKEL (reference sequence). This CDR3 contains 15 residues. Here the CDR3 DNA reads TGTGCCAGCAGCCAAGGAAGGAGGGGGCAAGGTGGCTACACCTTC. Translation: CASSQGRRGQGGYTF.

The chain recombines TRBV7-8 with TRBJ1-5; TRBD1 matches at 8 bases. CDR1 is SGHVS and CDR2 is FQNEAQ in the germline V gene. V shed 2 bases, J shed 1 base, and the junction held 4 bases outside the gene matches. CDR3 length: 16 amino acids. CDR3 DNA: TGTGCCAGCAGCTTACACCGGGACAGGAGCAATCAGCCCCAGCATTTT. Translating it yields CASSLHRDRSNQPQHF.

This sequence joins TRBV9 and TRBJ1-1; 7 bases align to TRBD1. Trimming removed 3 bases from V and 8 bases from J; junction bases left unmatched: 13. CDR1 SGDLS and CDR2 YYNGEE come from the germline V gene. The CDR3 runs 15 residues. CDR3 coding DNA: TGTGCCAGCAGCGCCTCTTACAGGGGCGGCGCGGAAGCTTTCTTT. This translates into CASSASYRGGAEAFF.

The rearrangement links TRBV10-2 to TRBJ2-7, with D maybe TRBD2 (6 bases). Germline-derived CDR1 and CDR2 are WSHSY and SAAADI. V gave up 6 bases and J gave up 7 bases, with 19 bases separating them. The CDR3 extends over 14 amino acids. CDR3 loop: CASSLDGSRGEQYV. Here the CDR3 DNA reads TGCGCCAGCAGCCTCGATGGTAGCCGGGGGGAGCAGTACGTC.

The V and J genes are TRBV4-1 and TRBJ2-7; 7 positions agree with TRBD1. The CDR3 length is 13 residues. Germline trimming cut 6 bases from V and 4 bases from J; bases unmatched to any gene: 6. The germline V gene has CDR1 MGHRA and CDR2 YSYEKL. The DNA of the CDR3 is TGCGCCAGCAGAAGAGGGGGCGGTTACGAGCAGTACTTC. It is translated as CASRRGGGYEQYF.

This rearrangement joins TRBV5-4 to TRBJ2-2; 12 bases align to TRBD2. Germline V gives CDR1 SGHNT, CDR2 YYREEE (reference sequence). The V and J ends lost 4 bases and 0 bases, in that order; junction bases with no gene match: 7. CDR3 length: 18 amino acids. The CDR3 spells CASSEGLAGITNTGELFF. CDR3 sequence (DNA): TGTGCCAGCAGCGAAGGACTAGCGGGGATAACGAACACCGGGGAGCTGTTTTTT.

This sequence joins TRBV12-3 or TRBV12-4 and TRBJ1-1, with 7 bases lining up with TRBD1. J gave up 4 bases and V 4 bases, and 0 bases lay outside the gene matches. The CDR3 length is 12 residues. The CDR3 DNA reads TGTGCCAGCAGTTGGACAGGCACTGAAGCTTTCTTT. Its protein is CASSWTGTEAFF.

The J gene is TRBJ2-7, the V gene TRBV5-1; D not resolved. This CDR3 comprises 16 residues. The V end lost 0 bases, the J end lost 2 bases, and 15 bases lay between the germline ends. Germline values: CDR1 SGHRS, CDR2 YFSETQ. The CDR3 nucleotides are TGCGCCAGCAGCTTGGACAGCCCCTTGATAACCTACGAGCAGTACTTC. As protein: CASSLDSPLITYEQYF.

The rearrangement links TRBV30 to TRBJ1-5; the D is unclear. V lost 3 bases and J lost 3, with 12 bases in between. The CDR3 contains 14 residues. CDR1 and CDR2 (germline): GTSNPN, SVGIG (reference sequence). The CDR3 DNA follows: TGTGCCTGGAGCCCCCAGGCCTCCAATCAGCCCCAGCATTTT. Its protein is CAWSPQASNQPQHF. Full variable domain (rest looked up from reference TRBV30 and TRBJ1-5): SQTIHQWPATLVQPVGSPLSLECTVEGTSNPNLYWYRQAAGRGLQLLFYSVGIGQISSEVPQNLSASRPQDRQFILSSKKLLLSDSGFYLCAWSPQASNQPQHFGDGTRLSIL.

The CDR3 coding sequence is TGTGCCAGCAGCGCAGGGGGAACCTACAATGAGCAGTTCTTC. Translating it yields CASSAGGTYNEQFF. The chain is built from TRBV9 and TRBJ2-1, with 7 positions matching TRBD1. CDR3 length: 14 amino acids. V gave up 3 bases and J gave up 2 bases; unmatched junction bases: 2. The germline V gene encodes CDR1 SGDLS and CDR2 YYNGEE.

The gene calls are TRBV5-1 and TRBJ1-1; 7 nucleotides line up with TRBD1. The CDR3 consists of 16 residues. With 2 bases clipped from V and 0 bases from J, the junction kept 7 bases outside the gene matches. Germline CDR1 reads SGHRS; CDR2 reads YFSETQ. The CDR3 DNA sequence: TGCGCCAGCAGCTTCCGGGACAGTCGACTGAACACTGAAGCTTTCTTT. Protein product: CASSFRDSRLNTEAFF.

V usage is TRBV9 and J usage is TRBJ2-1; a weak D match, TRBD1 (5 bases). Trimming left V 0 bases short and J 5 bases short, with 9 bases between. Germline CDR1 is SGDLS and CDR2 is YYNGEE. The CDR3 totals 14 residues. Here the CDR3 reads CASSVGRGNNEQFF. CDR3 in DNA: TGTGCCAGCAGCGTAGGTAGGGGAAACAATGAGCAGTTCTTC.

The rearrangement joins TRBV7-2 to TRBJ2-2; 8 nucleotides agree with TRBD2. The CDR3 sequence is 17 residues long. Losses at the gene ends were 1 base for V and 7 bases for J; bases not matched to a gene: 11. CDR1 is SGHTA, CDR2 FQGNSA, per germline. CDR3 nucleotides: TGTGCCAGCAGCTTAGGCGAGGGACGGGGGGGCGTCGGGGAGCTGTTTTTT. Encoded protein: CASSLGEGRGGVGELFF.

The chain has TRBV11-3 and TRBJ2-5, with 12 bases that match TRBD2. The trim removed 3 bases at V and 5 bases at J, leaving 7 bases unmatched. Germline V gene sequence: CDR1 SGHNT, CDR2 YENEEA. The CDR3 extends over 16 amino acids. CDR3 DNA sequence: TGTGCCAGCAGCTTCGGACTAGCGGGGCCGGGGGAGACCCAGTACTTC. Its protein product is CASSFGLAGPGETQYF.

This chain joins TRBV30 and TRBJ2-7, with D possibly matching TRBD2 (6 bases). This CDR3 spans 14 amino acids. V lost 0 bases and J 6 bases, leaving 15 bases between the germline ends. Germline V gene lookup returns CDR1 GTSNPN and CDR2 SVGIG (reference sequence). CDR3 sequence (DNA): TGTGCCTGGAGTGTGGGGGGATGGACGGGCGAGCAGTACTTC. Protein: CAWSVGGWTGEQYF.